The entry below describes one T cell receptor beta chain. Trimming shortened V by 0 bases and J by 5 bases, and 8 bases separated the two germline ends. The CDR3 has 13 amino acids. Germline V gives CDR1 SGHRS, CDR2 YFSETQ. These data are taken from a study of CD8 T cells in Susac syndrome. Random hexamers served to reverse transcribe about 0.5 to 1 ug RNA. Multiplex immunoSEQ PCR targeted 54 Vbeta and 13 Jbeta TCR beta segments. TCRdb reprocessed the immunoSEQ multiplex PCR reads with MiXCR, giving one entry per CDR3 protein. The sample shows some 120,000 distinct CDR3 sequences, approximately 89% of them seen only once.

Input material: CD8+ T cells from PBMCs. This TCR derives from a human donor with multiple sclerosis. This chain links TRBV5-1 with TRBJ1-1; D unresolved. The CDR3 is CASSLELGTEAFF. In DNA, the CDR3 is TGCGCCAGCAGCTTGGAGTTGGGTACTGAAGCTTTCTTT.